Shown below are 29 T cell receptor beta chains from a single sample sequenced in a study of shared clonotypes between healthy human individuals. The method was immunoSEQ multiplex PCR; TCRdb's version includes in-frame clones alone and lacks a portion of them. The sample carries 2.5 million or so clones, more than 80% recorded once. Sequenced material: naive CD4+ T cells sorted from blood. Sample subset: CD45RA+ positively selected. These receptors originate from a man aged 18 to 30 in good health.

The genes are TRBV28 and TRBJ1-2; D is undetermined. This CDR3 contains 17 residues. Between the trimmed V and J ends, which lost 4 bases and 7 bases, there was a span of 25 bases. The V gene's germline CDR1 is MDHEN and CDR2 SYDVKM. The CDR3 DNA reads TGTGCCAGCAGTTCCCTTACTTGGACTGAGAATCCTATTGGCTACACCTTC. It yields the protein CASSSLTWTENPIGYTF.

The rearrangement links TRBV10-3 to TRBJ2-1, with D unresolved. In germline, CDR1 is ENHRY, CDR2 SYGVKD. V was clipped by 0 bases and J by 2 bases, with 8 bases between them. This CDR3 region has 15 residues. The CDR3 DNA sequence: TGTGCCATCAGTGAGTCGCCGAACACCTACAATGAGCAGTTCTTC. It yields the protein CAISESPNTYNEQFF.

J is TRBJ2-1 and V is TRBV5-1; 8 nucleotides agree with TRBD1. The CDR3 is 13 amino acids. J gave up 5 bases and V 4 bases, and 2 bases lay outside the gene matches. From germline, CDR1 is SGHRS and CDR2 YFSETQ. This CDR3 is CASSGGQDNEQFF. CDR3 bases: TGCGCCAGCAGCGGGGGACAGGACAATGAGCAGTTCTTC.

The rearrangement links TRBV5-1 to TRBJ2-7; 8 nucleotides match TRBD1. Per germline, CDR1 SGHRS and CDR2 YFSETQ. V shed 1 base and J 4 bases; nucleotides not matched to a gene: 7. There are 15 residues in the CDR3. CDR3 protein: CASSLQGAMEYEQYF. The CDR3 nucleotides read TGCGCCAGCAGCTTGCAGGGGGCCATGGAGTACGAGCAGTACTTC.

This chain uses TRBV10-3 with TRBJ1-1; TRBD1 is a possible D gene (5 bases). There are 14 residues in the CDR3. V gave up 0 bases and J gave up 6 bases, with 11 bases separating them. Germline-derived CDR1 and CDR2 are ENHRY and SYGVKD. CDR3 residues: CAISESGGRAEAFF. CDR3 in DNA: TGTGCCATCAGTGAGTCGGGGGGACGCGCTGAAGCTTTCTTT.

V gene TRBV9 combines with J gene TRBJ2-7; 7 bases agree with TRBD2. Germline assignment: CDR1 SGDLS and CDR2 YYNGEE. The CDR3 totals 15 residues. Trimming cost V 0 bases and J 2 bases; bases outside gene matches: 5. In DNA, the CDR3 is TGTGCCAGCAGCGTAGAAGCGGGGTCGACCTACGAGCAGTACTTC. Translation gives CASSVEAGSTYEQYF.

The chain carries TRBV5-1 and TRBJ1-2, with D hard to call. Deletions cut 4 bases from V and 8 bases from J, with 12 bases between. The V gene's germline CDR1 is SGHRS and CDR2 YFSETQ. The CDR3 covers 12 residues. CDR3 region: CASSEDLRGYTF. CDR3 coding DNA: TGCGCCAGCAGCGAGGACCTGCGGGGCTACACCTTC.

The CDR3 nucleotides read TGTGCCAGCAGCTCGGCAGTCCGCCTTAGCACAGATACGCAGTATTTT. It encodes CASSSAVRLSTDTQYF. The rearrangement joins TRBV7-2 to TRBJ2-3; no definite D call. CDR3 length equals 16 residues. Looked up from germline, CDR1 is SGHTA and CDR2 is FQGNSA. Trimming pared 4 bases from V and 0 bases from J, leaving 14 bases between.

The chain combines TRBV6-5 with TRBJ2-2; D call uncertain. Germline loops: CDR1 MNHEY, CDR2 SVGAGI. This CDR3 region has 12 residues. V lost 7 bases and J 5 bases, leaving 8 bases between the germline ends. In DNA form, the CDR3 reads TGTGCCAGCACGGGTTCTACCGGGGAGCTGTTTTTT. Its translation: CASTGSTGELFF.

Of note for this clone: Other DNA sequences in the sample encode the same CDR3. The V and J genes are TRBV30 and TRBJ1-2, with no clear D. There are 12 residues in the CDR3. Looked up from germline, CDR1 is GTSNPN and CDR2 is SVGIG (reference sequence). V was trimmed by 0 bases and J by 6 bases, leaving 8 bases between them. The CDR3 bases are TGTGCCTGGAGTGTGAGAGGGAATGGCTACACCTTC. Amino acid sequence: CAWSVRGNGYTF.

This chain joins TRBV6-1 and TRBJ1-3; no definite D call. Germline assignment: CDR1 MNHNS and CDR2 SASEGT. The germline V and J ends were trimmed by 0 bases and 0 bases, with 9 bases remaining between them. The CDR3 length is 16 residues. The CDR3 loop reads CASSEAGRSSGNTIYF. The CDR3 DNA is TGTGCCAGCAGTGAAGCAGGCAGATCCTCTGGAAACACCATATATTTT.

This chain uses TRBV9 with TRBJ2-7, with D possibly matching TRBD1 (5 bases). CDR3 length equals 13 residues. Germline V gene lookup returns CDR1 SGDLS and CDR2 YYNGEE. Trimming cost V 4 bases and J 0 bases, with 8 bases left between them. The CDR3 DNA sequence: TGTGCCAGCAGCCGACAGAGCTCCTACGAGCAGTACTTC. It translates to CASSRQSSYEQYF.

This rearrangement joins TRBV18 to TRBJ2-2; D is unresolved. This CDR3 is built from 16 residues. Germline CDR1 is KGHSH and CDR2 is LQKENI. Trimming took 1 base from V and 2 from J, leaving 11 bases between them. This chain's CDR3 is CASSPLIAQNTGELFF. The CDR3 DNA sequence: TGTGCCAGCTCACCACTCATAGCTCAAAACACCGGGGAGCTGTTTTTT.

As to this clone: This specimen includes other DNA sequences encoding the same CDR3. V usage is TRBV7-2 and J usage is TRBJ2-7; possibly TRBD1 or TRBD2 for D (5 bases each). Trimming removed 4 bases from V and 0 bases from J, with 13 bases in between. Per the germline V gene, CDR1 is SGHTA and CDR2 is FQGNSA. The CDR3 runs to 15 residues. The CDR3 loop reads CASSSGQGSSYEQYF. In DNA form, the CDR3 reads TGTGCCAGCAGCTCGGGGCAGGGAAGCTCCTACGAGCAGTACTTC.

V gene TRBV9 combines with J gene TRBJ2-2; D remains unclear. Trimming stripped 0 bases from V and 0 bases from J, with 9 bases between. The CDR3 runs 16 residues. Germline CDR1 reads SGDLS; CDR2 reads YYNGEE. The CDR3 region has the DNA TGTGCCAGCAGCGTAGAACAGTTCGCGAACACCGGGGAGCTGTTTTTT. Its translation is CASSVEQFANTGELFF. Looking up the rest from reference TRBV9 and TRBJ2-2 gives the full variable domain: DSGVTQTPKHLITATGQRVTLRCSPRSGDLSVYWYQQSLDQGLQFLIQYYNGEERAKGNILERFSAQQFPDLHSELNLSSLELGDSALYFCASSVEQFANTGELFFGEGSRLTVL.

The CDR3 protein is CASSLIPGVYNEQFF. The CDR3 DNA reads TGCGCCAGCAGCTTGATACCAGGGGTTTACAATGAGCAGTTCTTC. The chain links TRBV5-1 to TRBJ2-1; tentative D call: TRBD1 (6 bases). This CDR3 has 15 amino acids. V lost 1 base to trimming and J lost 4 bases, with 12 bases between them. CDR1 SGHRS and CDR2 YFSETQ come from the germline V gene.

The rearrangement joins TRBV19 to TRBJ1-1; 9 bases are a match to TRBD1. The junction had 8 bases not matched to a gene; V was cut back by 4 bases and J by 2 bases. This CDR3 comprises 16 residues. Germline CDR1 reads LNHDA; CDR2 reads SQIVND (reference sequence). DNA for the CDR3: TGTGCCAGTAGTACGCGGACAGGGGAGGCTAACACTGAAGCTTTCTTT. Its protein product is CASSTRTGEANTEAFF.

The CDR3 nucleotides are TGTGCCAGCAGCCTGAGGACCGGCAACTATGGCTACACCTTC. As protein: CASSLRTGNYGYTF. V and J are TRBV27 and TRBJ1-2; D uncertain. Trimming removed 6 bases at V and 2 bases at J, with 13 bases between. The CDR3 contains 14 residues. Germline V gene sequence: CDR1 MNHEY, CDR2 SMNVEV (reference sequence).

This sequence joins TRBV19 and TRBJ1-6; no clear D gene. The V gene lost 6 bases and the J gene lost 7 bases, with 13 bases spanning the gap. The CDR3 covers 14 residues. Germline CDR1 LNHDA, CDR2 SQIVND (reference sequence). The CDR3 DNA reads TGTGCCAGTAGGCCCGTTCGGACCAATTCACCCCTCCACTTT. Amino acid sequence: CASRPVRTNSPLHF.

This clone showed up just a few times. CDR3 sequence: CASSQGLNEKLFF. The CDR3 nucleotides read TGTGCCAGTTCGCAGGGGCTTAATGAAAAACTGTTTTTT. The chain couples TRBV19 to TRBJ1-4; perhaps TRBD1 as D (6 bases). The CDR3 loop spans 13 amino acids. Trimming removed 8 bases at V and 4 bases at J, with 11 bases between. Germline V gene lookup returns CDR1 LNHDA and CDR2 SQIVND (reference sequence).

The table lists this clone with a count of one. The chain links TRBV11-1 to TRBJ1-1, with D unresolved. The length of the CDR3 is 13 residues. Between the trimmed V and J ends, which lost 2 bases and 1 base, there was a span of 5 bases. Germline V gene sequence: CDR1 SGHAT, CDR2 FQDESV (reference sequence). The CDR3, as DNA: TGTGCCAGCAGCTTAAAAGCGAACACTGAAGCTTTCTTT. This codes for CASSLKANTEAFF.

The DNA for the CDR3 is TGTGCCATCAAACCGGGACAGGGGGCGGCGGAGACCCAGTACTTC. Protein: CAIKPGQGAAETQYF. V and J are TRBV10-3 and TRBJ2-5; 12 bases line up with TRBD1. The CDR3 loop spans 15 amino acids. In germline, CDR1 is ENHRY, CDR2 SYGVKD. J lost 5 bases, V lost 7 bases, and 8 bases had no gene match.

This clone was observed once. V gene TRBV28 combines with J gene TRBJ1-2; D unclear. From germline, CDR1 is MDHEN and CDR2 SYDVKM. The CDR3 is 14 residues long. V was clipped by 4 bases and J by 3 bases, with 12 bases between them. The CDR3 DNA sequence: TGTGCCAGCAGTTCTCCAACAAAGGACTATGGCTACACCTTC. It translates to CASSSPTKDYGYTF.

CDR3 amino acids: CASSETGQYF. CDR3 sequence (DNA): TGTGCCAGCAGTGAAACTGGGCAGTACTTC. This chain links TRBV2 with TRBJ2-5; no firm D call. In germline, CDR1 is SNHLY, CDR2 FYNNEI. V was cut by 2 bases and J by 11 bases, with 6 bases left in between. CDR3 length equals 10 residues.

This clone was observed once. The chain uses TRBV15 and TRBJ2-7, with D possibly being TRBD2 (7 bases). V was shortened by 7 bases and J by 7 bases, with 20 bases between the two germline ends. Germline values: CDR1 LNHNV, CDR2 YYDKDF (reference sequence). The CDR3 covers 14 residues. The CDR3 bases are TGTGCCACCACGGTCACTGCGGGGGCCAGAGAGCAGTACTTC. It encodes CATTVTAGAREQYF.

The chain employs TRBV28 and TRBJ1-1; 7 positions match TRBD1. With V trimmed by 1 base and J by 0 bases, 2 bases remained unmatched. CDR1 and CDR2 from the germline V gene are MDHEN and SYDVKM. This CDR3 comprises 15 residues. The CDR3 sequence is CASSLSDRVNTEAFF. CDR3 DNA sequence: TGTGCCAGCAGTTTATCCGACAGGGTGAACACTGAAGCTTTCTTT.

This chain uses TRBV5-1 with TRBJ1-1; D may be TRBD1 (6 bases). The length of the CDR3 is 17 residues. Looked up from germline, CDR1 is SGHRS and CDR2 is YFSETQ. The V end was cut by 0 bases, the J end by 0 bases, with 15 bases between. The CDR3 DNA reads TGCGCCAGCAGCTTGGCCGGGGGCCCCCCCCTGAACACTGAAGCTTTCTTT. Its translation is CASSLAGGPPLNTEAFF.

This chain joins TRBV9 and TRBJ2-7; 14 bases agree with TRBD2. The CDR3 totals 16 residues. Germline assignment: CDR1 SGDLS and CDR2 YYNGEE. V shed 4 bases and J 1 base; nucleotides not matched to a gene: 4. The CDR3 DNA reads as TGTGCCAGCAGCCCAGGGACTAGCGGGAGTTCCTACGAGCAGTACTTC. This sequence encodes CASSPGTSGSSYEQYF. The full variable domain, in which reference TRBV9 and TRBJ2-7 provide the parts outside the CDR3, is DSGVTQTPKHLITATGQRVTLRCSPRSGDLSVYWYQQSLDQGLQFLIQYYNGEERAKGNILERFSAQQFPDLHSELNLSSLELGDSALYFCASSPGTSGSSYEQYFGPGTRLTVT.

Concerning this clone itself: Distinct nucleotide sequences in the sample also encode this CDR3. V and J are TRBV5-1 and TRBJ2-3, with TRBD2 matching 9 bases. This CDR3 has 16 residues. V was clipped by 0 bases and J by 0 bases; unmatched bases: 2. CDR1 SGHRS and CDR2 YFSETQ come from the germline V gene. The CDR3 sequence is CASSLVLAGSTDTQYF. CDR3 DNA: TGCGCCAGCAGCTTGGTCCTAGCGGGGAGCACAGATACGCAGTATTTT. Combining the CDR3 with reference TRBV5-1 and TRBJ2-3 gives the whole variable domain KAGVTQTPRYLIKTRGQQVTLSCSPISGHRSVSWYQQTPGQGLQFLFEYFSETQRNKGNFPGRFSGRQFSNSRSEMNVSTLELGDSALYLCASSLVLAGSTDTQYFGPGTRLTVL.